The TCR beta chain described here comes from a study of T-cell reconstitution after alpha-beta-depleted transplantation in children. During its preparation, the TCRbeta library received unique molecular identifiers. TCRdb reprocessed the PCR reads with MiXCR, giving one entry per CDR3 protein. The sample yields about 540,000 distinct CDR3 sequences, approximately 16% seen once. This CDR3 has 15 amino acids. The V gene lost 5 bases and the J gene lost 0 bases, with 10 bases spanning the gap. CDR1 is SGHTA and CDR2 is FQGNSA in the germline V gene. The specimen comprised PBMCs from the stem cell graft donor, sampled from the stem cell graft. V is TRBV7-2 and J is TRBJ2-2; D is perhaps TRBD2 (6 bases). The sequence was obtained from a human donor who donated a stem cell graft to a child with acute lymphoblastic leukemia. This CDR3 reads CASSRWGANTGELFF. As DNA, the CDR3 is TGTGCCAGCAGCCGCTGGGGGGCGAACACCGGGGAGCTGTTTTTT.